One and the same sample provided the 4 T cell receptor beta chains below, sequenced in a study of T cell repertoires in cytomegalovirus infection (dated by TCRdb to the late 2010s). TCRdb records Illumina HiSeq 1500 as the sequencer. TCRdb applied fastp at Q25 and MiXCR to the public reads, then kept only in-frame beta chains. Identical CDR3 proteins give one entry, which carries the most common genes and DNA. The sample table holds hundreds of thousands of distinct CDR3 sequences, of which 20% to 30% were seen once. The top ten constitute approximately 8% of the sample. The source material was CD8+ T cells from PBMCs. The receptor set was obtained from a human donor in good health (CMV status not recorded). Some clones in this sample may be carry-over from other donors' samples.

This clonotype was seen a handful of times. The rearrangement uses TRBV11-3 and TRBJ2-1; no clear D. The V end lost 3 bases, the J end lost 4 bases, and 13 bases lay between the germline ends. Germline values: CDR1 SGHNT, CDR2 YENEEA. This CDR3 region has 15 residues. DNA of the CDR3: TGTGCCAGCAGCTTGTCATCTGTTGGGTACAATGAGCAGTTCTTC. Translating gives CASSLSSVGYNEQFF.

With respect to this clonotype: This may be a read error, as it is one base from a much larger clone. The CDR3 DNA is TGTGCCAACAGCTTAATGCGTCGGAACAGGAACACTGAAGCTTTCTTT. Protein: CANSLMRRNRNTEAFF. This chain links TRBV7-3 with TRBJ1-1; D remains unclear. Germline V gives CDR1 SGHTA, CDR2 FQGTGA. The CDR3 is 16 residues long.

This clonotype was seen a few times. This rearrangement joins TRBV28 to TRBJ1-1, with D possibly being TRBD1 (5 bases). CDR3 size: 11 residues. Trimming stripped 10 bases from V and 2 bases from J, with 8 bases between. Germline V lookup: CDR1 MDHEN, CDR2 SYDVKM. This CDR3 reads CATGTNTEAFF. CDR3 nucleotides: TGTGCCACTGGGACTAACACTGAAGCTTTCTTT. The variable domain in full, completed from reference TRBV28 and TRBJ1-1, reads DVKVTQSSRYLVKRTGEKVFLECVQDMDHENMFWYRQDPGLGLRLIYFSYDVKMKEKGDIPEGYSVSREKKERFSLILESASTNQTSMYLCATGTNTEAFFGQGTRLTVV.

This clonotype was counted only a few times. The chain recombines TRBV20-1 with TRBJ1-2; 11 bases align to TRBD1. The germline CDR1 and CDR2 sequences are DFQATT and SNEGSKA (reference sequence). The junction had 9 bases not matched to a gene; V was cut back by 3 bases and J by 3 bases. This CDR3 spans 16 amino acids. The CDR3 spells CSARPPGQGVYYGYTF. The CDR3 DNA is TGCAGTGCTAGGCCACCGGGACAGGGGGTATACTATGGCTACACCTTC.